This passage covers 24 T cell receptor gamma chains from one sample sequenced in a study of gamma delta lymphoproliferative disorders and STAT genes. Sequencing used genomic DNA taken from PBMCs of patients and controls. TCRdb redid clone calling on the multiplex PCR reads using CATT. The repertoire holds over 3,500 gamma-chain clones, with 7% to 8% as singletons. What was sequenced was blood. The receptors shown here come from a human donor in good health.

This clone was observed many times. Other DNA sequences within the sample encode an identical CDR3. The genes are TRGV9 and TRGJ1 or TRGJ2. Because TCRdb records no J gene, it was assigned here through a match of the DNA to germline. CDR1 and CDR2 (germline): GITISATS, ISYDGTV (reference sequence). Germline trimming cut 0 bases from V and 2 bases from J; bases unmatched to any gene: 4. The CDR3 totals 14 residues. The CDR3 coding sequence is TGTGCCTTGTGGGAGGTGCGGGATTATTATAAGAAACTCTTT. Protein: CALWEVRDYYKKLF.

Judged by abundance, this clone is medium-sized (0.01 to 0.1%). The J gene is TRGJP2, the V gene TRGV4. No J gene is reported in TCRdb; it was inferred here by comparing the DNA with germline. CDR1 is EGSTGY, CDR2 YDSYTSSV, per germline. V lost 5 bases, J lost 3 bases, and 3 bases stayed unmatched. This CDR3 contains 13 residues. CDR3 loop: CATWGGSDWIKTF. The CDR3, as DNA: TGTGCCACCTGGGGCGGTAGTGATTGGATCAAGACGTTT.

This clone was picked up many times. The chain combines TRGV8 with TRGJ1 or TRGJ2. In the absence of a J gene in TCRdb, the DNA was matched to germline to assign it here. Germline CDR1 is VENAVY and CDR2 is YDSYNSRV. The CDR3 has 12 amino acids. The J segment lost 4 bases and the V segment lost 2 bases, leaving 2 bases of the junction unmatched. The CDR3 nucleotides are TGTGCCACCTGGGATAACTATTATAAGAAACTCTTT. Its translation is CATWDNYYKKLF.

By share, this clone ranks as medium-sized. This sequence joins TRGV11 and TRGJP1. TCRdb lists no J gene, so it was determined here by aligning the DNA to germline. TRGV11 is annotated as an ORF whose role is uncertain. The CDR3 loop spans 17 amino acids. Trimming at V came to 0 bases and at J to 0 bases, leaving 4 bases not matched to a gene. In DNA, the CDR3 is TGTGCCTGCTGGATTAGGCACGCGGATACCACTGGTTGGTTCAAGATATTT. This encodes CACWIRHADTTGWFKIF.

Judged by abundance, this clone is medium-sized. The DNA is omitted, as the CDR3 cannot be located on it reliably, and the CDR3 follows TCRdb's listing. The V gene is given as TRGV11, and no J gene call is available. TRGV11 belongs to the ORF category, with a function that is uncertain. The CDR3 is 17 amino acids long, termini counted. CDR3: CTTVPAGLGTSGYKKLF.

By its share, this clone is medium-sized. The rearrangement links TRGV4 to TRGJ1 or TRGJ2. Matching the DNA to germline supplied the J gene, which TCRdb does not give. Germline assignment: CDR1 EGSTGY and CDR2 YDSYTSSV. This CDR3 has 11 residues. Germline trimming cut 0 bases from V and 11 bases from J; bases unmatched to any gene: 4. CDR3 bases: TGTGCCACCTGGGATGGGCAGGAGAAACTCTTT. Protein product: CATWDGQEKLF.

By share, this clone ranks as medium-sized. CDR3 protein: CAAWDPLGWFKIF. The CDR3 DNA reads TGTGCTGCGTGGGATCCCCTAGGTTGGTTCAAGATATTT. The rearrangement uses TRGV10 and TRGJP1. Here the J gene was assigned by germline matching of the DNA, as TCRdb has none. TRGV10 counts as an open reading frame of uncertain function. The junction had 9 bases not matched to a gene; V was cut back by 8 bases and J by 8 bases. The CDR3 extends over 13 amino acids.

This clone was recorded many times. The J gene is TRGJ1 or TRGJ2, the V gene TRGV10. TCRdb does not report a J gene; here it was assigned by matching the DNA to germline references. TRGV10 is an open reading frame whose function is uncertain. V dropped 10 bases and J dropped 3; count of bases not matched to a gene: 4. The CDR3 covers 11 residues. This chain's CDR3 is CAAYPYYKKLF. The CDR3 region has the DNA TGTGCTGCGTACCCTTATTATAAGAAACTCTTT.

By sample share, this clone is medium-sized. The chain links TRGV10 to TRGJ1 or TRGJ2. TCRdb records no J gene; here it was assigned by comparing the DNA to germline. TRGV10 is an ORF, and what it does is uncertain. The CDR3 runs 9 residues. V lost 8 bases to trimming and J lost 10 bases; unmatched junction nucleotides: 3. CDR3 coding DNA: TGTGCTGCGTGGGCGAAGAAACTCTTT. This translates into CAAWAKKLF.

This clone appeared a single time. V gene TRGV3 combines with J gene TRGJ1 or TRGJ2. The J gene was missing in TCRdb and was found by matching the end of the DNA to germline. Per the germline V gene, CDR1 is VTNTFY and CDR2 is YDVSTARD (reference sequence). V lost 0 bases to trimming and J lost 11 bases; unmatched junction nucleotides: 7. The CDR3 is made up of 12 amino acids. CDR3 in DNA: TGTGCCACCTGGGACAGGCTACGTCAGAAACTCTTT. This encodes CATWDRLRQKLF.

This clone is judged medium-sized (0.01 to 0.1%). This chain connects TRGV11 to TRGJP1. Assignment of the J gene here rests on matching the DNA to germline, because TCRdb gives none. TRGV11 falls under the ORF class, with uncertain function. The CDR3 length is 14 residues. With V trimmed by 7 bases and J by 8 bases, 10 bases remained unmatched. CDR3 nucleotides: TGTGCCTGCTGGATAGCGGTAGTCGGTTGGTTCAAGATATTT. Translating gives CACWIAVVGWFKIF.

Relative to its sample, this clone is medium-sized. CDR3 DNA sequence: TGTGCCACCTGGGACGGGCCTGGGAGAAATACCACTGGTTGGTTCAAGATATTT. Encoded protein: CATWDGPGRNTTGWFKIF. J is TRGJP1 and V is TRGV2. No J segment appears in TCRdb, so it was assigned here by matching the sequence to germline. The V and J ends lost 0 bases and 0 bases, in that order; junction bases with no gene match: 10. The CDR3 loop spans 18 amino acids. Germline V gene sequence: CDR1 EGSNGY, CDR2 YDSYNSKV.

This clone rates as medium-sized. The same CDR3 is also encoded by other DNA sequences in this sample. The chain employs TRGV10 and TRGJ1 or TRGJ2. The J gene is absent in TCRdb and was assigned here via DNA matching to germline. TRGV10 qualifies as an ORF whose function is uncertain. The CDR3 consists of 10 residues. The V segment lost 8 bases and the J segment 6 bases; nucleotides outside the gene matches: 2. CDR3 sequence reads: CAAWGYKKLF. Here the CDR3 DNA reads TGTGCTGCGTGGGGTTATAAGAAACTCTTT.

The table lists this clone with many counts. CDR3 sequence: CATWDGWDYKKLF. The CDR3 region has the DNA TGTGCCACCTGGGACGGCTGGGATTATAAGAAACTCTTT. The V and J genes are TRGV2 and TRGJ1 or TRGJ2. TCRdb does not report a J gene; here it was assigned by matching the DNA to germline references. V lost 1 base and J lost 5; bases outside the gene matches: 5. There are 13 residues in the CDR3. Germline V gene data show CDR1 as EGSNGY and CDR2 as YDSYNSKV.

This clone is medium-sized. The rearrangement links TRGV10 to TRGJP1. The J gene, left out of TCRdb, was set here by checking the DNA against germline. TRGV10 is assigned to the ORF class and has an uncertain function. CDR3 length equals 13 residues. With 8 bases clipped from V and 3 bases from J, the junction kept 4 bases outside the gene matches. This chain's CDR3 is CAAWVPTGWFKIF. Here the CDR3 DNA reads TGTGCTGCGTGGGTACCCACTGGTTGGTTCAAGATATTT.

By share, this clone ranks as medium-sized (0.01 to 0.1%). The V and J genes are TRGV8 and TRGJP2. The J gene comes from matching the DNA to germline here; TCRdb lacks it. Germline assignment: CDR1 VENAVY and CDR2 YDSYNSRV. The CDR3 has 17 amino acids. Germline trimming cut 5 bases from V and 8 bases from J; bases unmatched to any gene: 20. The DNA for the CDR3 is TGTGCCACCTGGGCCATTTGGGGGCCCATTGGCGATTGGATCAAGACGTTT. This encodes CATWAIWGPIGDWIKTF.

The table lists this clone with a few counts. The rearrangement joins TRGV9 to TRGJP. As TCRdb names no J gene, one was assigned here on the basis of a DNA match to germline. Trimming at V came to 2 bases and at J to 7 bases, leaving 8 bases not matched to a gene. The germline V gene encodes CDR1 GITISATS and CDR2 ISYDGTV (reference sequence). The CDR3 is made up of 17 amino acids. This chain's CDR3 is CALWEALSELGKKIKVF. CDR3 bases: TGTGCCTTGTGGGAGGCCCTTTCGGAGTTGGGCAAAAAAATCAAGGTATTT.

By proportion, this clone is medium-sized. The rearrangement links TRGV8 to TRGJP1. Here the J gene came from matching the DNA to germline, since TCRdb omits it. Trimming at V came to 3 bases and at J to 1 base, leaving 5 bases not matched to a gene. Germline V gene data show CDR1 as VENAVY and CDR2 as YDSYNSRV. This CDR3 is 15 amino acids long. The CDR3 protein is CATWDRLTTGWFKIF. The DNA for the CDR3 is TGTGCCACCTGGGATCGACTTACCACTGGTTGGTTCAAGATATTT.

This clone is medium-sized by share. With a much larger clone just one base away, this may be a read error. This specimen includes other DNA sequences encoding the same CDR3. The rearrangement links TRGV10 to TRGJ1 or TRGJ2. TCRdb leaves out the J gene; it was filled in here by matching the DNA to germline. TRGV10 is placed among ORFs of uncertain function. Germline trimming cut 8 bases from V and 6 bases from J; bases unmatched to any gene: 5. This CDR3 spans 11 amino acids. The CDR3 sequence: CAAWDSYKKLF. CDR3 sequence (DNA): TGTGCTGCGTGGGATTCTTATAAGAAACTCTTT.

This clone ranks as medium-sized. This sequence joins TRGV4 and TRGJ1 or TRGJ2. The J gene is not listed in TCRdb, so it was assigned here from a DNA match to germline. Germline trimming cut 2 bases from V and 3 bases from J; bases unmatched to any gene: 10. In germline, CDR1 is EGSTGY, CDR2 YDSYTSSV. The CDR3 is 15 amino acids. The CDR3 coding sequence is TGTGCCACCTGGGATGTGGTGATAATTTATTATAAGAAACTCTTT. This gives the protein CATWDVVIIYYKKLF.

This clone is deemed medium-sized. V gene TRGV9 combines with J gene TRGJ1 or TRGJ2. TCRdb gives no J gene; it was assigned here by matching the DNA to germline. Germline-derived CDR1 and CDR2 are GITISATS and ISYDGTV (reference sequence). V trimming: 0 bases; J trimming: 2 bases; junction bases outside the gene matches: 1. The CDR3 runs to 13 residues. The CDR3 loop reads CALWEVHYYKKLF. DNA of the CDR3: TGTGCCTTGTGGGAGGTGCATTATTATAAGAAACTCTTT.

By sample share, this clone is medium-sized. The rearrangement links TRGV4 to TRGJP1. As TCRdb names no J gene, one was assigned here on the basis of a DNA match to germline. The length of the CDR3 is 14 residues. The ends lost 4 bases at V and 0 bases at J; junction bases unmatched: 2. Germline V lookup: CDR1 EGSTGY, CDR2 YDSYTSSV. Here the CDR3 reads CATWEDTTGWFKIF. The CDR3 DNA reads as TGTGCCACCTGGGAGGATACCACTGGTTGGTTCAAGATATTT.

This clone is termed medium-sized (0.01 to 0.1%). The chain links TRGV10 to TRGJ1 or TRGJ2. Here the J gene came from matching the DNA to germline, since TCRdb omits it. TRGV10 is recorded as an ORF, its role being uncertain. The CDR3 consists of 15 residues. Losses at the gene ends were 8 bases for V and 3 bases for J; bases not matched to a gene: 14. CDR3 sequence: CAAWDYEGRYYKKLF. The CDR3 DNA reads TGTGCTGCGTGGGATTATGAAGGGCGTTATTATAAGAAACTCTTT.

By proportion, this clone is medium-sized. The chain links TRGV2 to TRGJ1 or TRGJ2. The J gene is absent in TCRdb and was assigned here via DNA matching to germline. The CDR3 has 17 residues. V lost 1 base and J lost 3; bases outside the gene matches: 15. The V gene's germline CDR1 is EGSNGY and CDR2 YDSYNSKV. Here the CDR3 DNA reads TGTGCCACCTGGGACGGCCCAGCGCCCCTTACTTATTATAAGAAACTCTTT. Protein sequence: CATWDGPAPLTYYKKLF.